The 12 T cell receptor beta chains in this list originate from one sample, sequenced in a study of PD-L1 blockade in urothelial cancer. The data were produced by immunoSEQ multiplex PCR, yet TCRdb's version contains in-frame clones alone and is incomplete. The sample has about 130,000 clones; approximately 84% are singletons. Time point noted: pretreatment peripheral blood. The sequenced sample was PBMCs, obtained around atezolizumab (anti-PD-L1) treatment. The receptors shown here come from a man aged 50 to 60 with urothelial cancer.

Only one count was recorded for this clone. V usage is TRBV18 and J usage is TRBJ2-7; 9 bases align to TRBD1. This CDR3 comprises 15 residues. V dropped 3 bases and J dropped 5; count of bases not matched to a gene: 8. The V gene's germline CDR1 is KGHSH and CDR2 LQKENI. The CDR3: CASSPLGQGSHEQYF. The DNA of the CDR3 is TGTGCCAGCTCACCCCTAGGACAGGGGAGCCACGAGCAGTACTTC.

The V gene is TRBV18, the J gene TRBJ2-5, with TRBD2 identical over 9 bases. The ends lost 2 bases at V and 2 bases at J; junction bases unmatched: 6. Germline V gene data show CDR1 as KGHSH and CDR2 as LQKENI. The CDR3 has 16 residues. The CDR3 here is CASSPGGTSRQETQYF. The CDR3 bases are TGTGCCAGCTCACCAGGGGGGACTAGCAGGCAAGAGACCCAGTACTTC. Variable domain in full (rest from reference TRBV18 and TRBJ2-5): NAGVMQNPRHLVRRRGQEARLRCSPMKGHSHVYWYRQLPEEGLKFMVYLQKENIIDESGMPKERFSAEFPKEGPSILRIQQVVRGDSAAYFCASSPGGTSRQETQYFGPGTRLLVL.

This rearrangement joins TRBV7-2 to TRBJ1-3; TRBD1 matches at 7 bases. The V gene end was trimmed by 5 bases and the J gene end by 0 bases; junction bases not matched to a gene: 7. CDR3 length: 16 amino acids. Germline V CDR1 and CDR2: SGHTA, FQGNSA. The CDR3 loop is CASSRAGTDSGNTIYF. Written as DNA, the CDR3 is TGTGCCAGCAGCAGAGCCGGGACAGACTCTGGAAACACCATATATTTT.

This clone was observed many times. One end of the junction fails to match germline, which may point to a read error. CDR3 coding DNA: TGTGCCAGCAGCTTAGTTTACACAGGGGAGCTGTTTTTT. Amino acid sequence: CASSLVYTGELFF. The chain is built from TRBV11-2 and TRBJ2-2; D ambiguous. The germline V gene has CDR1 SGHAT and CDR2 FQNNGV. There are 13 residues in the CDR3. The variable domain in full, completed from reference TRBV11-2 and TRBJ2-2, reads EAGVAQSPRYKIIEKRQSVAFWCNPISGHATLYWYQQILGQGPKLLIQFQNNGVVDDSQLPKDRFSAERLKGVDSTLKIQPAKLEDSAVYLCASSLVYTGELFFGEGSRLTVL.

The chain joins TRBV5-8 to TRBJ1-5, with D tentatively TRBD1 (6 bases). The CDR3 sequence is 17 residues long. Trimming shortened V by 2 bases and J by 2 bases, and 17 bases separated the two germline ends. The germline CDR1 and CDR2 sequences are SGHTS and YDEGEE. CDR3 sequence (DNA): TGTGCCAGCAGCTTTGGGTGGGATAAGGGGGGCAATCAGCCCCAGCATTTT. Translated: CASSFGWDKGGNQPQHF. Full variable domain (outside the CDR3, taken from reference TRBV5-8 and TRBJ1-5): EAGVTQSPTHLIKTRGQQATLRCSPISGHTSVYWYQQALGLGLQFLLWYDEGEERNRGNFPPRFSGRQFPNYSSELNVNALELEDSALYLCASSFGWDKGGNQPQHFGDGTRLSIL.

The chain combines TRBV30 with TRBJ1-4, with 8 positions matching TRBD1. V was pared by 8 bases and J by 6 bases, with 5 bases of the junction left unmatched. This CDR3 is 12 amino acids long. The germline gives CDR1 GTSNPN, CDR2 SVGIG (reference sequence). The CDR3 region is CAGRGQDEKLFF. CDR3 coding DNA: TGTGCCGGCAGGGGGCAGGATGAAAAACTGTTTTTT.

This chain joins TRBV19 and TRBJ2-3, with 10 nucleotides matching TRBD2. The CDR3 loop spans 16 amino acids. Germline assignment: CDR1 LNHDA and CDR2 SQIVND (reference sequence). The ends lost 1 base at V and 3 bases at J; junction bases unmatched: 4. CDR3 amino acids: CASSIGLAGRTDTQYF. CDR3 coding DNA: TGTGCCAGTAGTATAGGACTAGCGGGTCGTACAGATACGCAGTATTTT.

The gene calls are TRBV10-1 and TRBJ2-1, with a tentative D call TRBD1 (6 bases). V lost 2 bases to trimming and J lost 11 bases, with 10 bases between them. The germline CDR1 and CDR2 sequences are WNHNN and SYGVQD (reference sequence). The CDR3 covers 12 residues. DNA of the CDR3: TGCGCCAGCAGTGAGCAGGGGTCCCAGCAGTTCTTC. This encodes CASSEQGSQQFF.

The chain uses TRBV28 and TRBJ2-2; maybe TRBD1 (5 bases). CDR1 is MDHEN and CDR2 is SYDVKM in the germline V gene. The V end lost 7 bases, the J end lost 0 bases, and 18 bases lay between the germline ends. The CDR3 contains 17 residues. CDR3 coding DNA: TGTGCCAGCACATCATATCAGGGCAGTGCGAACACCGGGGAGCTGTTTTTT. Its protein product is CASTSYQGSANTGELFF. The entire variable domain, with the rest obtained from reference TRBV28 and TRBJ2-2, is as follows: DVKVTQSSRYLVKRTGEKVFLECVQDMDHENMFWYRQDPGLGLRLIYFSYDVKMKEKGDIPEGYSVSREKKERFSLILESASTNQTSMYLCASTSYQGSANTGELFFGEGSRLTVL.

This chain links TRBV19 with TRBJ2-6; 7 bases line up with TRBD1. The V and J ends lost 6 bases and 4 bases, in that order; junction bases with no gene match: 6. This CDR3 region has 15 residues. The germline gives CDR1 LNHDA, CDR2 SQIVND (reference sequence). The CDR3 coding sequence is TGTGCCAGTAGCCGCGCAGGGGGAGGGGCCAACGTCCTGACTTTC. It translates to CASSRAGGGANVLTF. Supplemented by reference TRBV19 and TRBJ2-6, the full variable domain reads DGGITQSPKYLFRKEGQNVTLSCEQNLNHDAMYWYRQDPGQGLRLIYYSQIVNDFQKGDIAEGYSVSREKKESFPLTVTSAQKNPTAFYLCASSRAGGGANVLTFGAGSRLTVL.

This clone was detected once. The genes are TRBV10-2 and TRBJ2-1; TRBD2 agrees at 10 bases. The ends lost 6 bases at V and 6 bases at J; junction bases unmatched: 2. Germline V gene lookup returns CDR1 WSHSY and CDR2 SAAADI. CDR3 size: 13 residues. The CDR3 DNA sequence: TGCGCCAGCAGCCCTAGCGGGAGCAATGAGCAGTTCTTC. Translation: CASSPSGSNEQFF.

The chain is built from TRBV19 and TRBJ2-7; TRBD2 aligns across 11 bases. This CDR3 region has 16 residues. Germline V lookup: CDR1 LNHDA, CDR2 SQIVND (reference sequence). Trimming took 2 bases from V and 3 from J; bases not matched to a gene: 6. The CDR3 sequence is CASSISGLAELYEQYF. The CDR3 bases are TGTGCCAGTAGTATATCGGGACTAGCGGAACTCTACGAGCAGTACTTC.